This T cell receptor beta chain was sequenced in a study of T cell changes during pregnancy in multiple sclerosis. This clone was picked up a small number of times. Only in-frame clones appear in the TCRdb table, and some are missing; sequencing was by immunoSEQ multiplex PCR. The sample has 25,000 to 30,000 clones; about 84% are singletons. This CDR3 has 16 residues. With 2 bases clipped from V and 6 bases from J, the junction kept 12 bases outside the gene matches. The germline CDR1 and CDR2 sequences are MNHEY and SVGAGI. The sample here was CD8+ T cells from peripheral blood mononuclear cells, taken after pregnancy. The chain couples TRBV6-5 to TRBJ1-1, with 7 bases matching TRBD1. This sequence was found in a female donor with multiple sclerosis, enrolled in a pregnancy study. CDR3 nucleotides: TGTGCCAGCAGTTACGGACAGGTTCGTAGTGTCGCTGAAGCTTTCTTT. Protein: CASSYGQVRSVAEAFF.